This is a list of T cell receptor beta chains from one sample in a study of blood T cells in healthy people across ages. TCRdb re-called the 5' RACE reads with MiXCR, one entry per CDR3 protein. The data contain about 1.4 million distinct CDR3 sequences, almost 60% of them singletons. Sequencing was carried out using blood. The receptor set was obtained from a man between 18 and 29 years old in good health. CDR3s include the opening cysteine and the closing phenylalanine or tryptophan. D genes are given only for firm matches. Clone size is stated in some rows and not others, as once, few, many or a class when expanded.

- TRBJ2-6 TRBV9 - CASSARLEVAGANVLTF TGTGCCAGCAGCGCCCGTCTCGAGGTAGCAGGGGCCAACGTCCTGACTTTC
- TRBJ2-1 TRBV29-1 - CSARRRPEQFF TGCAGCGCTCGACGCCGCCCTGAGCAGTTCTTC
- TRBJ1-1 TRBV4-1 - CASSQSGDLNTEAFF TGCGCCAGCAGCCAATCCGGGGACCTGAACACTGAAGCTTTCTTT
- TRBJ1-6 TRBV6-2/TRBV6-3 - CASSYGLEGPNSPLHF TGTGCCAGCAGTTACGGGCTGGAGGGTCCTAATTCACCCCTCCACTTT
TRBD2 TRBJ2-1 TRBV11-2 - CASSLTSGGSYNEQFF TGTGCCAGCAGCCTAACTAGCGGGGGCTCCTACAATGAGCAGTTCTTC
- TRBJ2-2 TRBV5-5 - CASSLLVETGELFF TGTGCCAGCAGCTTGTTAGTGGAGACCGGGGAGCTGTTTTTT
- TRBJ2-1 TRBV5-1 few CASSQRQVPIKQFF TGCGCCAGCAGCCAAAGACAGGTACCAATTAAGCAGTTCTTC
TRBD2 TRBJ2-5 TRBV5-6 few CASSLLSGGFLEQYF TGTGCCAGCAGCTTGCTTAGCGGGGGCTTTTTGGAGCAGTACTTC
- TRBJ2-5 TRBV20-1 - CSAETGIQETQYF TGCAGTGCTGAAACAGGAATTCAAGAGACCCAGTACTTC
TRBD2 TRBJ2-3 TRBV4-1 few CASRKTSGVHSTDTQYF TGCGCCAGCCGTAAGACTAGCGGGGTCCATAGCACAGATACGCAGTATTTT
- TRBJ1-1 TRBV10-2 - CASKTANTEAFF TGCGCCAGCAAGACAGCCAACACTGAAGCTTTCTTT
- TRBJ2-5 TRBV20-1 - CSGGVKEETQYF TGCAGTGGCGGGGTCAAGGAGGAGACCCAGTACTTC
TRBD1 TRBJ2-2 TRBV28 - CASSLTLGQGPSTGELFF TGTGCCAGCAGTTTAACCCTTGGACAGGGGCCTAGCACCGGGGAGCTGTTTTTT
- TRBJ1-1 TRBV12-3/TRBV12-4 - CASRISLAEAFF TGTGCCAGCAGGATCAGTTTGGCTGAAGCTTTCTTT
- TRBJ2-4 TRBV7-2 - CARRPWGGPGEQYF TGTGCCAGGAGGCCTTGGGGGGGCCCTGGTGAGCAGTACTTC
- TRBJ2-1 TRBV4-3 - CASSLAGTPDVNEQFF TGCGCCAGCAGCCTTGCTGGGACTCCGGATGTGAATGAGCAGTTCTTC